This record covers a single T cell receptor (beta chain). The antigen this receptor binds is unknown. No base quality values were provided; no much bigger clone lies one nucleotide off. The time point label for this specimen denotes: about 28 days (+/-7) after the second vaccine dose. AZD1222 recipients with second doses at about 4 weeks or about 12 weeks were pooled, because spike-specific TCR depth and breadth did not differ between schedules. Vaccinee samples were obtained from the UK trials COV001 and COV002, which included a single-blind randomized controlled phase 2/3 trial of AZD1222 (ChAdOx1 nCoV-19) in healthy adults. Trial participant PBMC samples were collected at day 0 and day 28 after the second dose for TCRbeta chain sequencing. V is reduced by 6 bases and J by 4 bases, leaving a spacing of 13 bases between them. From the germline V gene, CDR1 is MNHEY and CDR2 is SVGAGI. Spanning cysteine to phenylalanine, the CDR3 consists of 14 amino acids. The entry retains the CDR3 DNA only, 42 bases that are in frame from base 1.

These data originate in a study of T cell responses to AZD1222 COVID-19 vaccine (dated by TCRdb to the early 2020s). About the full investigation: A total of 230 or so trial participants underwent TCR sequencing, of whom some 210 received two doses of AZD1222 and approximately 25 received two doses of the MenACWY control vaccine. Trial participants were enrolled into age subgroups of 18-55, 56-69 and 70-plus years, which contained about 160, 30 and 59 TCR-sequenced participants, respectively. Study-wide findings and limitations: Participants were mostly white British and included more females than males, and it was suggested by the authors that clonal diversity may have been underestimated. The vaccine-associated CD4 TCRs covered the entire spike protein, and the dominant responses fell in regions 160-218 and 743-854. Because no samples from the day 14 peak response were available, repertoires could be characterized only after the peak T cell response. Reportedly, close to half of the unique spike-specific TCRs recognized epitopes lying outside the regions that are mutated in the B.1.351 and B.1.1.7 variants. Spike-specific TCR breadth and depth rose significantly after two AZD1222 doses compared with day 0 and with MenACWY recipients. Only five to seven AZD1222 recipients were SARS-CoV-2 seropositive at baseline, limiting conclusions about previously exposed vaccinees. In the small 56-69-year group, the increase in depth fell short of significance, most likely because of low power.

The CDR3 regions of human TCRbeta chains were analyzed by immunosequencing. In the original analysis: Repertoire TCRs were matched against a reference library of SARS-CoV-2-specific TCRs generated with the MIRA antigen-specificity platform. Breadth was defined as the fraction of unique TCRs that were SARS-CoV-2-associated. Depth was defined as the fraction of total T cells that were SARS-CoV-2-associated. Using the MIRA data, every spike-specific TCR was mapped to the spike region that the TCR reacted to and assigned to either a CD4 or a CD8 class. Log10-transformed breadth and depth values were compared by one-way ANOVA with Sidak's multiple comparisons tests. The source is immuneACCESS, and TCRdb retained only in-frame sequences with V and J called. Part of the clones is not carried over; for the studies checked, unresolved V genes explain less than half of this, and the remainder is unexplained. The V and J calls and the clone size are those of that table, but D and trimming were determined from the DNA. This sample has some 180,000 clones in its table, and about nine tenths of those were observed once. The ten most abundant clones make up under 2% of the sample.

The rearranged chain carries TRBV6-5 and TRBJ1-3; the D gene is perhaps TRBD1, from 6 matching bases. The receptor was derived from an adult who received the AZD1222 COVID-19 vaccine. The sample consisted of peripheral blood, taken 28 days after the second AZD1222 dose. The base sequence is TGTGCCAGCAGGGAGACAGGCTCCGGAAACACCATATATTTT. Its translation reads: CASRETGSGNTIYF.